What follows are 28 T cell receptor beta chains derived from one specimen sequenced in a study of response to subunit inactivated influenza vaccine. MiXCR was run by TCRdb on the RT-PCR reads, yielding one entry per CDR3 protein. The sample records 550,000 to 800,000 distinct CDR3 sequences, roughly 14% being singletons. The sequenced sample was PBMCs from blood, obtained 14 to 15 days before vaccination. The receptors come from a man aged 50-59 years who received an inactivated influenza vaccine.

This clonotype was picked up a small number of times. The chain employs TRBV3-1 and TRBJ2-3, with a possible D match to TRBD2 (5 bases). CDR1 and CDR2 (germline): LGHDT, YNNKEL (reference sequence). Trimming left V 6 bases short and J 6 bases short, with 13 bases between. The CDR3 covers 13 residues. The CDR3 sequence is CASRSTRIDTQYF. As DNA, the CDR3 is TGTGCCAGCAGATCAACTAGGATCGATACGCAGTATTTT.

Of note for this clonotype: A junction boundary mismatches the germline segment, possibly from a read error. The V gene is TRBV5-6, the J gene TRBJ2-7, with D perhaps being TRBD1 or TRBD2 (5 bases each). The germline gives CDR1 SGHDT, CDR2 YYEEEE. The CDR3 totals 14 residues. CDR3 nucleotide sequence: TGTGCCAGCGGCACCGGGACCCTCTCCTACGAGCTGTTTTTC. Its protein product is CASGTGTLSYELFF.

This clonotype was picked up a small number of times. The J gene is TRBJ1-2, the V gene TRBV5-1; 7 nucleotides match TRBD1. In germline, CDR1 is SGHRS, CDR2 YFSETQ. The ends lost 2 bases at V and 2 bases at J; junction bases unmatched: 3. CDR3 size: 14 residues. CDR3 amino acids: CASSFTGANYGYTF. The CDR3 DNA follows: TGCGCCAGCAGCTTTACAGGGGCCAACTATGGCTACACCTTC. Complete variable domain (other parts from reference TRBV5-1 and TRBJ1-2): KAGVTQTPRYLIKTRGQQVTLSCSPISGHRSVSWYQQTPGQGLQFLFEYFSETQRNKGNFPGRFSGRQFSNSRSEMNVSTLELGDSALYLCASSFTGANYGYTFGSGTRLTVV.

This clonotype appeared a single time. The chain combines TRBV10-3 with TRBJ2-1, with 7 bases identical to TRBD1. The CDR3 covers 14 residues. Germline V CDR1 and CDR2: ENHRY, SYGVKD. The V and J ends lost 5 bases and 5 bases, in that order; junction bases with no gene match: 6. CDR3 loop: CAISSEGANNEQFF. CDR3 coding DNA: TGTGCCATCAGTTCTGAGGGGGCGAACAATGAGCAGTTCTTC.

This clonotype has ten or more counts. The rearrangement links TRBV7-8 to TRBJ1-1, with no clear D. Trimming pared 8 bases from V and 2 bases from J, leaving 9 bases between. This CDR3 is built from 12 residues. Germline lookup yields CDR1 SGHVS and CDR2 FQNEAQ. CDR3 protein: CASGPVNTEAFF. CDR3 sequence (DNA): TGTGCCAGCGGGCCAGTTAACACTGAAGCTTTCTTT.

The rearrangement links TRBV9 to TRBJ2-6, with no clear D. V lost 1 base to trimming and J lost 0 bases, with 2 bases between them. Germline loops: CDR1 SGDLS, CDR2 YYNGEE. CDR3 length: 14 residues. The chain's CDR3 is CASSVSSGANVLTF. In DNA, the CDR3 is TGTGCCAGCAGCGTAAGCTCTGGGGCCAACGTCCTGACTTTC.

This clonotype has more than one count but fewer than ten. The chain combines TRBV12-3 or TRBV12-4 with TRBJ2-7; the D gene is possibly TRBD2 (7 bases). The CDR3 contains 14 residues. V was pared by 9 bases and J by 0 bases, with 15 bases between. The CDR3 DNA sequence: TGTGCCAGTACGGGGGGCGCCCGCTCCTACGAGCAGTACTTC. This sequence encodes CASTGGARSYEQYF.

This clonotype was observed a handful of times. The chain recombines TRBV21-1 with TRBJ2-2; TRBD2 was called by the table and not checked on the DNA. TRBV21-1 is recorded as a pseudogene. This CDR3 spans 17 amino acids. The CDR3 DNA reads as TGTGCCAGCAGCCACCCGGGACTAGCGGGGAACACCGGGGAGCTGTTTTTT. Its translation is CASSHPGLAGNTGELFF.

The gene calls are TRBV20-1 and TRBJ1-2; D remains ambiguous. Germline V gene sequence: CDR1 DFQATT, CDR2 SNEGSKA (reference sequence). The CDR3 covers 13 residues. V lost 3 bases and J lost 1, with 9 bases in between. The CDR3 loop reads CSASNEYNYGYTF. CDR3 nucleotides: TGCAGTGCTAGCAACGAGTATAACTATGGCTACACCTTC.

This clonotype was seen only a few times. The chain links TRBV6-4 to TRBJ1-1; D is ambiguous. This CDR3 has 14 amino acids. V lost 0 bases and J lost 6, with 11 bases in between. Germline CDR1 MRHNA, CDR2 SNTAGT. CDR3 residues: CASSDSRFRAEAFF. The CDR3 region has the DNA TGTGCCAGCAGTGACTCTAGGTTCCGGGCTGAAGCTTTCTTT.

This clonotype was counted between two and nine times. J is TRBJ2-3 and V is TRBV28; TRBD2 aligns across 11 bases. The length of the CDR3 is 17 residues. CDR1 MDHEN and CDR2 SYDVKM come from the germline V gene. V trimming: 6 bases; J trimming: 3 bases; junction bases outside the gene matches: 11. This CDR3 is CASRNGGASGRTDTQYF. The CDR3 DNA reads TGTGCCAGCAGAAACGGGGGGGCTAGCGGGAGGACAGATACGCAGTATTTT.

This clonotype came up a few times. V and J are TRBV7-2 and TRBJ2-7; no definite D call. This CDR3 is built from 13 residues. Germline V lookup: CDR1 SGHTA, CDR2 FQGNSA. Trimming took 5 bases from V and 5 from J, leaving 13 bases between them. CDR3 sequence reads: CASSPARIHEQYF. The CDR3 nucleotides are TGTGCCAGCAGCCCAGCCCGAATCCACGAGCAGTACTTC. The whole variable domain, remainder taken from reference TRBV7-2 and TRBJ2-7, is GAGVSQSPSNKVTEKGKDVELRCDPISGHTALYWYRQSLGQGLEFLIYFQGNSAPDKSGLPSDRFSAERTGGSVSTLTIQRTQQEDSAVYLCASSPARIHEQYFGPGTRLTVT.

V gene TRBV10-3 combines with J gene TRBJ2-6, with 7 bases lining up with TRBD1. V lost 10 bases, J lost 2 bases, and 5 bases stayed unmatched. Per the germline V gene, CDR1 is ENHRY and CDR2 is SYGVKD. The CDR3 extends over 14 amino acids. Here the CDR3 DNA reads TGTGCCACCCGAACAGGGGCTGGGGCCAACGTCCTGACTTTC. Translating gives CATRTGAGANVLTF.

This rearrangement joins TRBV7-2 to TRBJ2-3; 7 positions agree with TRBD1. Germline loops: CDR1 SGHTA, CDR2 FQGNSA. The V and J ends lost 3 bases and 2 bases, in that order; junction bases with no gene match: 5. The length of the CDR3 is 15 residues. CDR3: CASSFGTDFTDTQYF. As DNA, the CDR3 is TGTGCCAGCAGCTTCGGGACAGACTTCACAGATACGCAGTATTTT.

The rearrangement links TRBV6-5 to TRBJ2-5; 8 nucleotides align to TRBD2. CDR3 size: 15 residues. In germline, CDR1 is MNHEY, CDR2 SVGAGI. The V segment lost 0 bases and the J segment 6 bases; nucleotides outside the gene matches: 6. This CDR3 is CASSYSTGGAKTQYF. The CDR3 DNA is TGTGCCAGCAGTTACTCGACCGGGGGGGCAAAGACCCAGTACTTC.

The chain couples TRBV12-3 or TRBV12-4 to TRBJ2-1, with D possibly TRBD2 on 11 matching bases. The CDR3 totals 18 residues. Trimming removed 11 bases at V and 4 bases at J, with 30 bases between. CDR3 nucleotides: TGTGCCTTCTGCTCGGGACAGGGGCGACTAGCGGGATACAATGAGCAGTTCTTC. It yields the protein CAFCSGQGRLAGYNEQFF.

The chain carries TRBV7-2 and TRBJ2-5; D is undetermined. CDR3 size: 14 residues. CDR1 and CDR2 from the germline V gene are SGHTA and FQGNSA. V lost 4 bases and J 2 bases, leaving 11 bases between the germline ends. The CDR3 sequence is CASSWTAQQETQYF. CDR3 sequence (DNA): TGTGCCAGCAGCTGGACGGCTCAACAAGAGACCCAGTACTTC. Full variable domain (remainder filled in from reference TRBV7-2 and TRBJ2-5): GAGVSQSPSNKVTEKGKDVELRCDPISGHTALYWYRQSLGQGLEFLIYFQGNSAPDKSGLPSDRFSAERTGGSVSTLTIQRTQQEDSAVYLCASSWTAQQETQYFGPGTRLLVL.

This chain connects TRBV30 to TRBJ1-6, with 8 positions matching TRBD1. V was clipped by 1 base and J by 11 bases; unmatched bases: 7. CDR3 length: 14 amino acids. Germline V gene lookup returns CDR1 GTSNPN and CDR2 SVGIG (reference sequence). The DNA for the CDR3 is TGTGCCTGGAGTGCCGGACAGGGAAGTCCACCCCTCCACTTT. Protein: CAWSAGQGSPPLHF. The full variable domain, rest sourced from reference TRBV30 and TRBJ1-6, is SQTIHQWPATLVQPVGSPLSLECTVEGTSNPNLYWYRQAAGRGLQLLFYSVGIGQISSEVPQNLSASRPQDRQFILSSKKLLLSDSGFYLCAWSAGQGSPPLHFGNGTRLTVT.

The V and J genes are TRBV18 and TRBJ2-7; TRBD2 matches at 9 bases. Germline loops: CDR1 KGHSH, CDR2 LQKENI. The CDR3 totals 17 residues. V dropped 0 bases and J dropped 3; count of bases not matched to a gene: 9. CDR3 coding DNA: TGTGCCAGCTCACCACCGTGGGGCGGGGGGGTAATCTACGAGCAGTACTTC. Amino acids: CASSPPWGGGVIYEQYF. The full variable domain, with the rest looked up from reference TRBV18 and TRBJ2-7, is NAGVMQNPRHLVRRRGQEARLRCSPMKGHSHVYWYRQLPEEGLKFMVYLQKENIIDESGMPKERFSAEFPKEGPSILRIQQVVRGDSAAYFCASSPPWGGGVIYEQYFGPGTRLTVT.

The table lists this clonotype with a few counts. This chain joins TRBV20-1 and TRBJ2-1, with 7 bases aligning to TRBD2. Germline V lookup: CDR1 DFQATT, CDR2 SNEGSKA (reference sequence). Trimming took 5 bases from V and 2 from J; bases not matched to a gene: 6. CDR3 length: 14 residues. CDR3 sequence (DNA): TGCAGTGCTCCAAGACTAGCCGCCTACAATGAGCAGTTCTTC. It translates to CSAPRLAAYNEQFF.

This clonotype was seen a handful of times. This chain links TRBV11-2 with TRBJ1-5; 8 positions agree with TRBD1. This CDR3 has 20 residues. The germline CDR1 and CDR2 sequences are SGHAT and FQNNGV. The junction had 18 bases not matched to a gene; V was cut back by 3 bases and J by 2 bases. CDR3: CASSFTSRTGTFGGNQPQHF. The CDR3 bases are TGTGCCAGCAGCTTCACCTCCCGGACAGGGACGTTTGGTGGCAATCAGCCCCAGCATTTT.

Many counts were recorded for this clonotype. This rearrangement joins TRBV29-1 to TRBJ1-5; TRBD1 matches at 8 bases. Germline loops: CDR1 SQVTM, CDR2 ANQGSEA. The CDR3 totals 13 residues. The V segment lost 4 bases and the J segment 5 bases; nucleotides outside the gene matches: 4. CDR3 loop: CSVGTGRDQPQHF. In DNA, the CDR3 is TGCAGCGTTGGGACAGGGCGAGATCAGCCCCAGCATTTT.

The V gene is TRBV29-1, the J gene TRBJ2-5; 8 bases match TRBD2. Germline V gene sequence: CDR1 SQVTM, CDR2 ANQGSEA. The V gene end was trimmed by 4 bases and the J gene end by 5 bases; junction bases not matched to a gene: 18. The CDR3 has 17 residues. The CDR3 coding sequence is TGCAGCGTTGGAAGGGAAGGTTCGGCGGGGGGCCGGGAGACCCAGTACTTC. It encodes CSVGREGSAGGRETQYF.

Only a few counts were recorded for this clonotype. The CDR3 region is CAIGGGENSYEQYF. The CDR3 DNA reads as TGTGCCATCGGGGGGGGTGAGAACTCCTACGAGCAGTACTTC. This chain connects TRBV10-3 to TRBJ2-7, with TRBD2 matching 7 bases. V was pared by 8 bases and J by 0 bases, with 7 bases of the junction left unmatched. Germline CDR1 is ENHRY and CDR2 is SYGVKD. The CDR3 covers 14 residues.

With respect to this clonotype: An end of the junction does not agree with germline; a read error may underlie this. The chain combines TRBV3-1 with TRBJ2-1; TRBD2 might be the D (6 bases). Germline-derived CDR1 and CDR2 are LGHDT and YNNKEL (reference sequence). CDR3 size: 14 residues. Here the CDR3 reads CASSQDVFGGPLIF. In DNA, the CDR3 is TGTGCCAGCAGCCAAGACGTATTCGGGGGTCCCCTCATCTTC.

In this sample, this clonotype turned up many times. The V and J genes are TRBV12-3 or TRBV12-4 and TRBJ2-1; D is possibly TRBD1 or TRBD2 (5 bases each). Trimming shortened V by 5 bases and J by 13 bases, and 12 bases separated the two germline ends. The CDR3 spans 11 residues. CDR3 in DNA: TGTGCCAGCAGTCCCTTGGGGGTTCAGTTCTTC. This codes for CASSPLGVQFF.

V usage is TRBV11-2 and J usage is TRBJ1-1, with 7 bases matching TRBD1. The CDR3 runs to 16 residues. Trimming took 5 bases from V and 0 from J; bases not matched to a gene: 9. The germline CDR1 and CDR2 sequences are SGHAT and FQNNGV. The CDR3: CASSPLFGQVNTEAFF. CDR3 bases: TGTGCCAGCAGCCCATTATTCGGACAGGTGAACACTGAAGCTTTCTTT.

This clonotype occurred many times. The genes are TRBV5-1 and TRBJ2-2; D is ambiguous. V gave up 0 bases and J gave up 5 bases, with 17 bases separating them. Germline CDR1 is SGHRS and CDR2 is YFSETQ. This CDR3 region has 17 residues. CDR3 protein: CASSLAVLGRRTGELFF. The DNA of the CDR3 is TGCGCCAGCAGCTTGGCCGTCCTTGGACGTCGGACCGGGGAGCTGTTTTTT.